This T cell receptor beta chain was identified in a study of shared clonotypes between healthy human individuals. On the study more broadly: Per donor, CD8 memory used one plate, CD8 naive used two, CD4 memory used three and CD4 naive used three.

With V trimmed by 0 bases and J by 11 bases, 2 bases remained unmatched. CDR3 length: 13 residues. Per germline, CDR1 SGHRS and CDR2 YFSETQ. Several immunoSEQ plates held equal portions of the genomic DNA taken from each subset. The repertoire was sequenced with immunoSEQ multiplex PCR; TCRdb's copy has only in-frame clones and lacks some. Of about 960,000 clones listed, more than 75% are singletons. Worth noting for this clone: Antigen: not known.

Study-level points and caveats: Around 5.4% of naive CD4 clonotypes were common to several donors. Richness estimates generally favored naive over memory subsets.

The sample comprised memory CD4+ T cells sorted from blood. The sample's subset: CD45RA-negative fraction. The J gene is TRBJ1-6, the V gene TRBV5-1, with 7 bases aligning to TRBD1. This TCR was recovered from a man aged 18-30 years in good health. Written as DNA, the CDR3 is TGCGCCAGCAGCTTGGGACAGGGCGCACCCCTCCACTTT. This encodes CASSLGQGAPLHF. The variable domain in full, completed from reference TRBV5-1 and TRBJ1-6, reads KAGVTQTPRYLIKTRGQQVTLSCSPISGHRSVSWYQQTPGQGLQFLFEYFSETQRNKGNFPGRFSGRQFSNSRSEMNVSTLELGDSALYLCASSLGQGAPLHFGNGTRLTVT.